This TCR beta chain comes out of a study of T cells after yellow fever vaccination. Broader study findings: Although most clonotypes did not, a small share appeared in both CD4 and CD8 compartments. Abundant clonotypes (contaminants from the bulk population) could be present in FACS-sorted repertoires. Weaker, the secondary response had a peak occurring faster, on day 5 versus 15.

Points on this clonotype: Its target is not known.

5'RACE template switching added a universal primer site and UMIs to TCR cDNA. TCRdb recomputed calls from the 5' RACE reads with MiXCR, one row per CDR3 protein. The table includes about 500,000 distinct CDR3 sequences, about 17% detected once. This CDR3 has 11 amino acids. The ends were cut back, 6 bases at V and 8 bases at J, with 9 bases in the middle. Per the germline V gene, CDR1 is LGHNT and CDR2 is FRNRAP. J is TRBJ2-3 and V is TRBV12-5; D remains unclear. This specimen was PBMCs, taken about 5 days after the first yellow fever vaccination. This clonotype originated in a man between 18 and 29 years old who received the YFV17D yellow fever vaccine. The CDR3 region has the DNA TGTGCTAGTGGGTCACGAAGTACGCAGTATTTT. This translates into CASGSRSTQYF.